Included here is one T cell receptor beta chain sequence, with context. The antigen is unknown. This sample was taken from a study of OX40 agonist ivuxolimab in advanced cancers. The overall study: Antecedent anti-PD-1, anti-PD-L1 or anti-CTLA-4 therapy was permissible, with over 35% having received some. One patient with hepatocellular carcinoma and two with cutaneous melanoma, three in all, had partial responses. General observations from the study: At doses 0.1 to 3.0 mg/kg, CD4+ and CD8+ clones expanded. In general, CD8+ T cells held more expanded clones than CD4+ did, on average.

Produced via immunoSEQ multiplex PCR; TCRdb's table is partial and in-frame only. This table has around 39,000 clones, 81% appearing once. Trimming left V 4 bases short and J 2 bases short, with 11 bases between. From germline, CDR1 is SNHLY and CDR2 FYNNEI. CDR3 length equals 14 residues. This chain connects TRBV2 to TRBJ1-2; D not certain. This TCR came from an adult with an advanced solid tumor such as melanoma, head and neck, liver or kidney cancer. Specimen: CD4+ or CD8+ T cells sorted from blood, collected in a trial of the OX40 agonist ivuxolimab. CDR3 region: CASSARTVNYGYTF. DNA of the CDR3: TGTGCCAGCAGTGCAAGGACGGTGAACTATGGCTACACCTTC.